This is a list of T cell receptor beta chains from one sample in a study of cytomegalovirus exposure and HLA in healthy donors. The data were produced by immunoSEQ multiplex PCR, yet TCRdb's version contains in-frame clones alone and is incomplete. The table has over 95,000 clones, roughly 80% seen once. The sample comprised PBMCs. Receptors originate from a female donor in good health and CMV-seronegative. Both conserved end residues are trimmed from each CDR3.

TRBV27 ASSDGGGTFNERF
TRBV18 ASSSEETQY
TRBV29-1 SVEDPGGGGYNEQF
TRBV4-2 ASSPEGTAGQTYEQY
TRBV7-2 ASSRTGGLAGYEQY
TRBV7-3 ASSLTRSGGSYNEQF
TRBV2 ASVDLGQSVYEQF
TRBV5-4 ASSFERGENTGELF
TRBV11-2 ASSPTGLSGNTIY
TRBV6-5 ASSRMNTEAF
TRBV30 AWSLEGTGAYEQY
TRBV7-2 ASSRDYPPYEQY
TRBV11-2 ASSLLEAPVSGQY
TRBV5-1 ASSSGQEYGYT
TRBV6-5 ASSYSTGSAGYT
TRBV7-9 SSSISSGTGQETQY
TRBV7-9 SGQGSNEKLF
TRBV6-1 ASSKRQGGSYEQY
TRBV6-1 ASSVAGDNNEQF
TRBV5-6 ASSSPGQGGSGELF
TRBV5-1 ASSLVDRAGNNEQF
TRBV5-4 ASSRESLALTAGELF
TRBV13 ASSLFRLLSTDTQY
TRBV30 AWGTSRTPSAGETQY
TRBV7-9 ASSFRNQPQH
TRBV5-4 ASTSLDTSGSYGYT
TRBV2 ASSEIGSSNQPQH
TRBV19 ASSIGGLNTEAF
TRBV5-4 ASSLDTGGDEQY
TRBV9 ASSVKAGADNEQF
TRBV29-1 SVLAGGREQF
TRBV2 ASRTTGPQETQY
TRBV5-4 ASSAGLAGGPEETQY
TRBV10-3 AISEPGSQRSVYGYT
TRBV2 AGLGGDSYNSPLH
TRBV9 ASEQRGGGDTQY
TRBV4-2 ASSQEAGGGSETQY
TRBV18 ASSLTRGQSYNEQF
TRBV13 ASSLGGLAALAGTDTQY
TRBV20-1 SAGTAEQF